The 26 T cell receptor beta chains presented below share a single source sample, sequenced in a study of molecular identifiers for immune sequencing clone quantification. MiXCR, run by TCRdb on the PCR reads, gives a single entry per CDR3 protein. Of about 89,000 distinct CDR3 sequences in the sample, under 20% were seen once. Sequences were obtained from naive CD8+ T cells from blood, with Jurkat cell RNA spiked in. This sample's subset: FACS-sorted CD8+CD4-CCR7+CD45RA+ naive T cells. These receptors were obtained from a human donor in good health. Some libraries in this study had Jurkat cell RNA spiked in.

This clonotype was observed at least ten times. The CDR3 protein is CASSQERGRGAYEQYF. CDR3 coding DNA: TGCGCCAGCAGCCAAGAAAGGGGCCGGGGAGCCTACGAGCAGTACTTC. The genes are TRBV4-3 and TRBJ2-7, with D tentatively TRBD1 or TRBD2 (5 bases each). V dropped 0 bases and J dropped 2 bases, with 14 bases sitting between them. The CDR3 sequence is 16 residues long. Germline V CDR1 and CDR2: LGHNA, YSLEER.

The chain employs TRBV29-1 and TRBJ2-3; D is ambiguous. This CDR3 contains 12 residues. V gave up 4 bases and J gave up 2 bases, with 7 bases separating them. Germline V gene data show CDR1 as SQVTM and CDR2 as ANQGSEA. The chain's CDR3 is CSVVRFTDTQYF. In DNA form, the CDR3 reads TGCAGCGTTGTAAGGTTCACAGATACGCAGTATTTT.

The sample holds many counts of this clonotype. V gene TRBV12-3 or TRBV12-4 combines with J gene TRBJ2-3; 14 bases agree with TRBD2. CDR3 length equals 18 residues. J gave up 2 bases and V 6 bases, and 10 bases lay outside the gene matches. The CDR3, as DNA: TGTGCCAGCAGCCAAACCGGGACTAGCGGGGGCTTCACAGATACGCAGTATTTT. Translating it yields CASSQTGTSGGFTDTQYF.

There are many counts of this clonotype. CDR3 coding DNA: TGCAGTGCAAGCCGGGACACCTACAATGAGCAGTTCTTC. It codes for CSASRDTYNEQFF. J is TRBJ2-1 and V is TRBV20-1; TRBD1 is a possible D gene (6 bases). From germline, CDR1 is DFQATT and CDR2 SNEGSKA (reference sequence). V was trimmed by 6 bases and J by 2 bases, leaving 11 bases between them. There are 13 residues in the CDR3.

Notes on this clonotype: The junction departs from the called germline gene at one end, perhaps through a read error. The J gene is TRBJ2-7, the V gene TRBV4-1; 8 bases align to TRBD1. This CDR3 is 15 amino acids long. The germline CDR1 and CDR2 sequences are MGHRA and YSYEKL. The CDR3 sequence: CASSRERTGTYGQYF. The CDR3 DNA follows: TGCGCCAGCAGCCGAGAGAGGACAGGGACCTACGGGCAGTACTTC.

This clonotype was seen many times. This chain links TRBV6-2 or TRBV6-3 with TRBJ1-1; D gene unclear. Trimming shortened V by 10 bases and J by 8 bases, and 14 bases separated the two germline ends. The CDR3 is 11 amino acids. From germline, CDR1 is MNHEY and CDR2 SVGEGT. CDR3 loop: CATGRRLEAFF. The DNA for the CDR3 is TGTGCCACCGGGCGCCGGCTGGAAGCTTTCTTT.

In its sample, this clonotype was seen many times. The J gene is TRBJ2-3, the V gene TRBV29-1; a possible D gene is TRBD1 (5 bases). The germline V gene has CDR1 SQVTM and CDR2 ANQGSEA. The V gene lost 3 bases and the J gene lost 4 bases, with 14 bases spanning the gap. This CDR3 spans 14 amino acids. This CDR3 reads CSVDRQGSADTQYF. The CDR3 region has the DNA TGCAGCGTTGATCGGCAGGGTTCGGCAGATACGCAGTATTTT.

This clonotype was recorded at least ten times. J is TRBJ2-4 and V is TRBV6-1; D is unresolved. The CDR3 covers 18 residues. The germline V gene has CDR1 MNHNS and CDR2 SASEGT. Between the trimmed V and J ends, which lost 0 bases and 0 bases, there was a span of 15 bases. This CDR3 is CASSEAPTMSLAKNIQYF. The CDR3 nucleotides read TGTGCCAGCAGTGAAGCCCCAACTATGTCCTTAGCCAAAAACATTCAGTACTTC.

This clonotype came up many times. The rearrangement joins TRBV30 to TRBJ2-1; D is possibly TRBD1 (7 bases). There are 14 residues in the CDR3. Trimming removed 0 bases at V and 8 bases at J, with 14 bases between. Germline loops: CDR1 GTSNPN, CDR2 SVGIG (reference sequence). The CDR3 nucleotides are TGTGCCTGGAGTGTAGGTCAGGGGGAGGATGAGCAGTTCTTC. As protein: CAWSVGQGEDEQFF.

DNA of the CDR3: TGCGCCAGCAGCCAACTCTTAGAAGAGACCCAGTACTTC. It codes for CASSQLLEETQYF. This rearrangement joins TRBV4-1 to TRBJ2-5; no clear D gene. The germline V gene encodes CDR1 MGHRA and CDR2 YSYEKL. Trimming pared 2 bases from V and 3 bases from J, leaving 7 bases between. This CDR3 is built from 13 residues.

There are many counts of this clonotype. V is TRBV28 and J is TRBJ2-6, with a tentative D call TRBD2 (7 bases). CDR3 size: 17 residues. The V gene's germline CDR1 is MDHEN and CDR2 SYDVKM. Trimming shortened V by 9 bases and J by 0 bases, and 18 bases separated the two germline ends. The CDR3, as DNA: TGTGCCAGGGGAGGGACATATTCTAGCTCTGGGGCCAACGTCCTGACTTTC. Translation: CARGGTYSSSGANVLTF.

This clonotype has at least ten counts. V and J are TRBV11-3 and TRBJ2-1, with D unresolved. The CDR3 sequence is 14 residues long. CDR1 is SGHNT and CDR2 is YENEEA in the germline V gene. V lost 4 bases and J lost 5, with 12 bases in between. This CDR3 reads CASSSRGDNNEQFF. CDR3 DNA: TGTGCCAGCAGCTCTCGTGGGGATAACAATGAGCAGTTCTTC.

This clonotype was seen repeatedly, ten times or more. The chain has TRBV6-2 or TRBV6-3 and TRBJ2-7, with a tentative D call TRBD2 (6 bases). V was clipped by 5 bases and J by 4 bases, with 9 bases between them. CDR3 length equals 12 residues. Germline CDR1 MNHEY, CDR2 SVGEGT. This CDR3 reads CASSPGLYEQYF. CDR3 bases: TGTGCCAGCAGTCCCGGACTATACGAGCAGTACTTC.

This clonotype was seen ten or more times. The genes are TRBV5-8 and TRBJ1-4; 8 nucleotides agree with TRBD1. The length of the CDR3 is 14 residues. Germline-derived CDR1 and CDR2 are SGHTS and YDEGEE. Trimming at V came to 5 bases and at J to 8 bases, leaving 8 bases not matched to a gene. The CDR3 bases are TGTGCCAGCAGTTCCGGACAGGGCGGAGAAAAACTGTTTTTT. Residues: CASSSGQGGEKLFF.

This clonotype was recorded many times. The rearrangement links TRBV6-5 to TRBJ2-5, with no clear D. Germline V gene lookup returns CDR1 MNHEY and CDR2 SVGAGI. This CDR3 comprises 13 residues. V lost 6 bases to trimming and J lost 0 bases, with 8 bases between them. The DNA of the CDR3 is TGTGCCAGCAGCCCCGACAACCAAGAGACCCAGTACTTC. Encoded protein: CASSPDNQETQYF.

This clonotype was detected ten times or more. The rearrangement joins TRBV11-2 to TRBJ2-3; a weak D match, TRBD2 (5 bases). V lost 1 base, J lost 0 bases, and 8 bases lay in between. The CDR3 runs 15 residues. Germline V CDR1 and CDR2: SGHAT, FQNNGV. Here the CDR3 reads CASSLVGGSTDTQYF. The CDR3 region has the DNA TGTGCCAGCAGCTTAGTAGGCGGGAGCACAGATACGCAGTATTTT.

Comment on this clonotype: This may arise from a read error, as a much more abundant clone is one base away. The CDR3 is CASSLDSGQTGELSF. In DNA, the CDR3 is TGTGCTAGCAGCTTAGATAGCGGACAGACCGGGGAGCTGTCTTTT. V gene TRBV7-7 combines with J gene TRBJ2-2, with D tentatively TRBD1 or TRBD2 (6 bases each). The CDR3 length is 15 residues. In germline, CDR1 is SSHAT, CDR2 FNYEAQ (reference sequence).

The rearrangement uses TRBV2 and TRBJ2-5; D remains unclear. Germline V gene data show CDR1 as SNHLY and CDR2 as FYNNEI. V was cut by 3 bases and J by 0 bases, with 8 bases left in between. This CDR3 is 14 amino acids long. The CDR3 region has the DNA TGTGCCAGCAGTGACTCACCGTACCAAGAGACCCAGTACTTC. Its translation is CASSDSPYQETQYF.

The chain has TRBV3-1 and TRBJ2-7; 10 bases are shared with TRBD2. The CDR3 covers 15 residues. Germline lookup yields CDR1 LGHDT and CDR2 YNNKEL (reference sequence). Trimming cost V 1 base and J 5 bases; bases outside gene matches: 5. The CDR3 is CASSQGAGGSNEQYF. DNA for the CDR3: TGTGCCAGCAGCCAAGGAGCGGGAGGGAGTAACGAGCAGTACTTC.

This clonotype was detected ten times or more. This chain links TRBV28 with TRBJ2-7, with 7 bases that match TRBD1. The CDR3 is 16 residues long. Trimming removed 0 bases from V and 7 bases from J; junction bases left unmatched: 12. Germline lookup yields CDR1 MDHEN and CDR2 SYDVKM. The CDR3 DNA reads TGTGCCAGCAGTTTATGGGGCTGGCAGGGGGTAGGGGAGCAGTACTTC. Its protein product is CASSLWGWQGVGEQYF. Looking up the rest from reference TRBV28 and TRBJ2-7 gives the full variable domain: DVKVTQSSRYLVKRTGEKVFLECVQDMDHENMFWYRQDPGLGLRLIYFSYDVKMKEKGDIPEGYSVSREKKERFSLILESASTNQTSMYLCASSLWGWQGVGEQYFGPGTRLTVT.

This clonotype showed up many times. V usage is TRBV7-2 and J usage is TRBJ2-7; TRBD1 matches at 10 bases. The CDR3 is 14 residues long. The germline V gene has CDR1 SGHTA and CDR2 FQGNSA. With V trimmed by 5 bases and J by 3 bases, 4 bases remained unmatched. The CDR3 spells CASSLDRGHYEQYF. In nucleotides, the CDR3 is TGTGCCAGCAGCCTTGACAGGGGGCACTACGAGCAGTACTTC.

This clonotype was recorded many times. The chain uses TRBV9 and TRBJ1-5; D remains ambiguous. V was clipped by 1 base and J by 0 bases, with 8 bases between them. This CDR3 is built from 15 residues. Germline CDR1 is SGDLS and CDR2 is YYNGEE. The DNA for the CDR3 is TGTGCCAGCAGCGTAACCGGAAATAGCAATCAGCCCCAGCATTTT. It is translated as CASSVTGNSNQPQHF. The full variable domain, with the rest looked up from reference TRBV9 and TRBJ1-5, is DSGVTQTPKHLITATGQRVTLRCSPRSGDLSVYWYQQSLDQGLQFLIQYYNGEERAKGNILERFSAQQFPDLHSELNLSSLELGDSALYFCASSVTGNSNQPQHFGDGTRLSIL.

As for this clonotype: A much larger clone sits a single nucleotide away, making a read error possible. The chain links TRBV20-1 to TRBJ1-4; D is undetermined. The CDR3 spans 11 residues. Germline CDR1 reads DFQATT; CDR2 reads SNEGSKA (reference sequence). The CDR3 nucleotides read TGCAGTGCTAGGGGTGGGGAAAAACTGCTTTTT. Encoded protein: CSARGGEKLLF.

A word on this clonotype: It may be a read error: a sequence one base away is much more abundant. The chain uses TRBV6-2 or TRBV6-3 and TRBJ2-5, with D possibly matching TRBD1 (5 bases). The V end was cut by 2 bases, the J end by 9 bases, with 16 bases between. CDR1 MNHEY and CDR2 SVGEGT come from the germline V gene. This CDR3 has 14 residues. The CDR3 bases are TGTGCCAGCAGTTACGTGGCAGGGCACGAGCCCCAGTACTTC. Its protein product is CASSYVAGHEPQYF.

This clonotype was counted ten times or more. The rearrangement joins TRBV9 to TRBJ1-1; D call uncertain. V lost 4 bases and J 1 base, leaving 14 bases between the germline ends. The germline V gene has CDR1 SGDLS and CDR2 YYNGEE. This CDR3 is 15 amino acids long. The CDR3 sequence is CASSPGSFGNTEAFF. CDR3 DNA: TGTGCCAGCAGCCCGGGAAGCTTCGGGAACACTGAAGCTTTCTTT. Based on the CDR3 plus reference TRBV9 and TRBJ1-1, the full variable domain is DSGVTQTPKHLITATGQRVTLRCSPRSGDLSVYWYQQSLDQGLQFLIQYYNGEERAKGNILERFSAQQFPDLHSELNLSSLELGDSALYFCASSPGSFGNTEAFFGQGTRLTVV.

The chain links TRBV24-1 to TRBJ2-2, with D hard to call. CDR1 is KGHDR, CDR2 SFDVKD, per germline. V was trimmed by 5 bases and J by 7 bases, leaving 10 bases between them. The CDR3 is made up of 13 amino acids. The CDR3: CATSGLTDGELFF. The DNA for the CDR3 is TGTGCCACCAGTGGCTTGACTGACGGGGAGCTGTTTTTT.